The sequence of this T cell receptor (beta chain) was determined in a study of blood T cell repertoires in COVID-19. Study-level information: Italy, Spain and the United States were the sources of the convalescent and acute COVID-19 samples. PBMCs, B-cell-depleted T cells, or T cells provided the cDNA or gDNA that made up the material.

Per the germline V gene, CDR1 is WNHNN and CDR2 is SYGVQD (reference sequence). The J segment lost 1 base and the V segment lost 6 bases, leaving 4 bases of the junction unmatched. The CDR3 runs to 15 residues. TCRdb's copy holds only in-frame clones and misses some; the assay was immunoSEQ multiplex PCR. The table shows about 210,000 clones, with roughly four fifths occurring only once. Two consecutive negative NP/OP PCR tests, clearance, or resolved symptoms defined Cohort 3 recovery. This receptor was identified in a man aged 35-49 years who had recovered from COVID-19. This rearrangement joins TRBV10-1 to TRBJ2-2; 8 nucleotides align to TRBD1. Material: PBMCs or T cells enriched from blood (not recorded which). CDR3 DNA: TGCGCCAGCAGGACAGGGGATGTGAACACCGGGGAGCTGTTTTTT. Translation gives CASRTGDVNTGELFF.